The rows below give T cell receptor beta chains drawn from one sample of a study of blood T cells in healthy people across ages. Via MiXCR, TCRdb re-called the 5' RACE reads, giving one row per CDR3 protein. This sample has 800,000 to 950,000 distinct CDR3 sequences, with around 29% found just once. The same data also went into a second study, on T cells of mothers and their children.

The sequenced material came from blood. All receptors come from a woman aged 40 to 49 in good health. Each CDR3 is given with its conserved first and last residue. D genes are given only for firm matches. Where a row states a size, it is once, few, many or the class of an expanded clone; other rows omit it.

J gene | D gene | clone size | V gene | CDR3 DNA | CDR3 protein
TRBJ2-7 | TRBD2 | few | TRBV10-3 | TGTGCCATCAGTGAAGGACTAGCGGGGCTTAACGGCGAGCAGTACTTC | CAISEGLAGLNGEQYF
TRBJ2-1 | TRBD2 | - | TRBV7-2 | TGTGCCAGCAGCCCTCCGGGACTAGCGAAAACGAGCTCCTACAATGAGCAGTTCTTC | CASSPPGLAKTSSYNEQFF
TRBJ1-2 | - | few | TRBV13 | TGTGCCAGCAGCTTAGAACCGGAGAACTATGGCTACACCTTC | CASSLEPENYGYTF
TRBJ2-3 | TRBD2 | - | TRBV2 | TGTGCCAGCAGTATGCTAGCGGATAGCACAGATACGCAGTATTTT | CASSMLADSTDTQYF
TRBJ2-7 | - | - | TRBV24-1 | TGTGCCACCAGTGCCCCTAACGGTGCCTACAATGAGCAGTACTTC | CATSAPNGAYNEQYF
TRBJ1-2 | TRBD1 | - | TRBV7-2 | TGTGCCAGCAGCTTTCCGGCCAGGGGGCTCTCGCTCGGCATGGGCTACACCTTC | CASSFPARGLSLGMGYTF
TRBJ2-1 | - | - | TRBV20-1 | TGCAGTGCCCACCAGGCCCGCTCCTACAATGAGCAGTTCTTC | CSAHQARSYNEQFF
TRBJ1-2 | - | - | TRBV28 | TGTGCCAGCAGTTTGCTCGCAGGGACTAGGGGCTACACCTTC | CASSLLAGTRGYTF
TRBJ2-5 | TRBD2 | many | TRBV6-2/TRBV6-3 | TGTGCCACCGGACTAGCGGGGGAGACCCAGTACTTC | CATGLAGETQYF
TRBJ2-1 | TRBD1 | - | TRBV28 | TGTGCCAGCAGTTTAGACAGGGTGGAGACCCAGTTCTTC | CASSLDRVETQFF
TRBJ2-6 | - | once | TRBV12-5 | TGTGCTAGTGGTTTGGTACTTTCCTCTGGGGCCAACGTCCTGACTTTC | CASGLVLSSGANVLTF
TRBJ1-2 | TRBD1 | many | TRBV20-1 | TGCAGTGCTAGAGTGGGAGGACAGGGGGCCATTGGCTACACCTTC | CSARVGGQGAIGYTF
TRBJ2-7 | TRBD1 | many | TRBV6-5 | TGTGCCAGCAGTGTGGACAGGGGTAGAACCTACGAGCAGTACTTC | CASSVDRGRTYEQYF
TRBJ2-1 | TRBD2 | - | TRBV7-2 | TGTGCCAGCAGCCCCAGGCCGGGACTAGCCTCTAATGAGCAGTTCTTC | CASSPRPGLASNEQFF
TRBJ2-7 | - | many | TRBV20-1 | TGCAGTGCTCAAGTATACGGGACACCCACTGGCGAGCAGTACTTC | CSAQVYGTPTGEQYF
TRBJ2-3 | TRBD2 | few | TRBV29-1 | TGCAGCGACTCAAGTGGCGGGGGGGGCACAGATACGCAGTATTTT | CSDSSGGGGTDTQYF
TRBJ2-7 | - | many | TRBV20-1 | TGCAGTGCTAGAACACTAAGAAGCGGGCCCTACGAGCAGTACTTC | CSARTLRSGPYEQYF
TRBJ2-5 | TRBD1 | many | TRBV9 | TGTGCCAGCAGCGTAGTGGGACAGGGAGAGACCCAGTACTTC | CASSVVGQGETQYF
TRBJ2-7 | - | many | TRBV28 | TGTGCCAGCAGACTCGTCCTGAAGGGGCCGGGAGAGCAGTACTTC | CASRLVLKGPGEQYF
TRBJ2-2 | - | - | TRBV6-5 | TGTGCCAGCAGTTCCTCCCAGGGGTCCGGGGAGCTGTTTTTT | CASSSSQGSGELFF
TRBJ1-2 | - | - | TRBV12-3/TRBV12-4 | TGTGCCAGCAGTTTAGGGTGGACAGTCGGCGGCTACGCCTTC | CASSLGWTVGGYAF
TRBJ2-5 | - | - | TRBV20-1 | TGCAGTGCTAGAGATTCGTCACAGGAGACCCAGTACTTC | CSARDSSQETQYF
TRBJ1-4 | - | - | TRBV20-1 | TGCAACGACAGCGGCCCCAGTCAGGGATCGGGAAGTGATGAAAAACTGTTTTTT | CNDSGPSQGSGSDEKLFF
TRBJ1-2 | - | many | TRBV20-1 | TGCAGTGCTAGAGACAGGGTTGGCTACACCTTC | CSARDRVGYTF
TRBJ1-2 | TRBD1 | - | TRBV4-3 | TGCGCCAGCAGCCAAGAAAGGGACAGGCTTCCTGGCTACACCTTC | CASSQERDRLPGYTF
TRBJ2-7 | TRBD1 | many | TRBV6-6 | TGTGCCAGCAGCGACAGGGGAGGCTCCTACGAGCAGTACTTC | CASSDRGGSYEQYF
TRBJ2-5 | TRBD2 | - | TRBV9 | TGTGCCAGCAGCGTAATAGCGGGAGAGACCCAGTACTTC | CASSVIAGETQYF
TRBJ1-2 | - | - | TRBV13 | TGTGCCAGCAGCTCCAATATTAGAGACGCCGCTAACTATGGCTACACCTTC | CASSSNIRDAANYGYTF
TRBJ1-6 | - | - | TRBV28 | TGTGTCACGCTCCAGGAGGCCTATAATTCACCCCTCCACTTT | CVTLQEAYNSPLHF
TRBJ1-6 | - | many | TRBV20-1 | TGCAGTGCTAGTTTAAGGAGTTATAATTCACCCCTCCACTTT | CSASLRSYNSPLHF
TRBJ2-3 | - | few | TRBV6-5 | TGTGCCAGCAGTTACTCGTCTGGTAAGGATACGCAGTATTTT | CASSYSSGKDTQYF
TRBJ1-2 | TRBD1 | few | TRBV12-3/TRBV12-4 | TGTGCCAGCAGTTTAGCCCCCCGACAGGGGCGAGGTGGCTACACCTTC | CASSLAPRQGRGGYTF
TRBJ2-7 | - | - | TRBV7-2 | TGTGCCAGCAGCGCAGGACGAGTAGCCTCCTACGAGCAGTACTTC | CASSAGRVASYEQYF
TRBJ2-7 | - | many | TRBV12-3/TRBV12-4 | TGTGCCAGCAGTCATGTTACCCTTAGTTACGAGCAGTACTTC | CASSHVTLSYEQYF
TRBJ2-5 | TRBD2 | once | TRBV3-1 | TGTGCCAGCAGCCGACGGACTAGCGGGAGCCAAGAGACCCAGTACTTC | CASSRRTSGSQETQYF
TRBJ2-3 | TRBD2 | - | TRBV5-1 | TGCGCCAGCAGCCCCTTAGCGGGGGAAGATACGCAGTATTTT | CASSPLAGEDTQYF
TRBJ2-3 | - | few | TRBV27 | TGTGCCAGCAGCCAGTCAAATACGCAGTATTTT | CASSQSNTQYF
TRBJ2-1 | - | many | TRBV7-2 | TGTGCCAGCAGCTTAATGAGCGTTAGCTCCTACAATGAGCAGTTCTTC | CASSLMSVSSYNEQFF
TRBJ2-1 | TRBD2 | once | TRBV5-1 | TGCGCCAGCAGCTTAAGCGGGGGAAATTTTTACAATGAGCAGTTCTTC | CASSLSGGNFYNEQFF
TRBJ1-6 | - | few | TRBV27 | TGTGCCAGCAGTTTTTCAGGGCTGGGATCACCCCTCCACTTT | CASSFSGLGSPLHF
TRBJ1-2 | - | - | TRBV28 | TGTGCCAGCGGTACAGGGAATCTTAATGGCTACACCTTC | CASGTGNLNGYTF
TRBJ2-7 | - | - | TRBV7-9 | TGTGCCAGCAGGCTAATTAGGGGAACAAACTACGAGCAGTACTTC | CASRLIRGTNYEQYF
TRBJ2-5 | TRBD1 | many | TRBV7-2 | TGTGCCAGCCTAGGTTCGGGGACAGTATTCGAGACCCAGTACTTC | CASLGSGTVFETQYF
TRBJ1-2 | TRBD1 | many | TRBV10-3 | TGTGCCATCAGGGTGACAGGGATTAGAGGCTACACCTTC | CAIRVTGIRGYTF
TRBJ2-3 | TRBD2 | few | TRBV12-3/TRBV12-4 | TGTGCCACCGCCACTAGCGGGGGCGGAGATACGCAGTATTTT | CATATSGGGDTQYF
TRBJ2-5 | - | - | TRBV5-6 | TGTGCCAGCAGCCACAGGGACCAAGAGACCCAGTACTTC | CASSHRDQETQYF
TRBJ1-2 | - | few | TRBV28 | TGTGCCAACAGTTTTCACAGGGCCAGCTATGGCTACACCTTC | CANSFHRASYGYTF
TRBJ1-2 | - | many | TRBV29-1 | TGCAGCGTTTCGCCGGGGGGCGTTGCTGGCTACACCTTC | CSVSPGGVAGYTF
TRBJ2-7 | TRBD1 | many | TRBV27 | TGTGCCAGCAGTGGCAAATCGACAGGGGGCGGCTACGAGCAGTACTTC | CASSGKSTGGGYEQYF
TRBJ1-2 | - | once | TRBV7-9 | TGTGCCAGCAACTTCAATTCACAAGGCGAGGGGCGCTATGGCTACACCTTC | CASNFNSQGEGRYGYTF
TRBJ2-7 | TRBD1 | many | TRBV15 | TGTGCCACCAGCAGAACCCGGACAGGCCACTACGAGCAGTACTTC | CATSRTRTGHYEQYF
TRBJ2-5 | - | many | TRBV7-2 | TGTGCCAGCAGCTGGGTTGCAGGGACTGGAGAGACCCAGTACTTC | CASSWVAGTGETQYF
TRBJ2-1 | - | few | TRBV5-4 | TGTGCCAGGAGGCCCTACAATGAGCAGTTCTTC | CARRPYNEQFF
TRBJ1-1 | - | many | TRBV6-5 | TGTGCCAGCAGTTACTACTCCGGGGGGCAGGGCGGGACCACTGAAGCTTTCTTT | CASSYYSGGQGGTTEAFF
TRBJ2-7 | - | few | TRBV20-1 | TGCAGTGCTAGAGTTTCTTCTCACAGTTCAGGGCAGTACTTC | CSARVSSHSSGQYF